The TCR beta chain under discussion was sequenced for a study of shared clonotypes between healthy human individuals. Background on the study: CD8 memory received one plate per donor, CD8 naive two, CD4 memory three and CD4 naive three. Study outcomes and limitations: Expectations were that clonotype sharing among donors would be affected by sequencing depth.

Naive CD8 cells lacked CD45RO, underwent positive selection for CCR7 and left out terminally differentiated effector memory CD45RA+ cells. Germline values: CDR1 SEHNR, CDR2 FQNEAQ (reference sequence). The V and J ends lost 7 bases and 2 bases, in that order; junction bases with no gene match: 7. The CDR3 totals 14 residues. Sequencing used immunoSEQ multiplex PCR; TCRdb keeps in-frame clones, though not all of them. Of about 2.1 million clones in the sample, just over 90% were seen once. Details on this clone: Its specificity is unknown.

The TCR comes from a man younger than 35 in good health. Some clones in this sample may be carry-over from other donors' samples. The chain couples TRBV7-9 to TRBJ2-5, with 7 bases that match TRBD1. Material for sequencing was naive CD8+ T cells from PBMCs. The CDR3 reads CASTSGQDQETQYF. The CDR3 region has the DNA TGTGCCAGCACCTCCGGACAGGATCAAGAGACCCAGTACTTC.